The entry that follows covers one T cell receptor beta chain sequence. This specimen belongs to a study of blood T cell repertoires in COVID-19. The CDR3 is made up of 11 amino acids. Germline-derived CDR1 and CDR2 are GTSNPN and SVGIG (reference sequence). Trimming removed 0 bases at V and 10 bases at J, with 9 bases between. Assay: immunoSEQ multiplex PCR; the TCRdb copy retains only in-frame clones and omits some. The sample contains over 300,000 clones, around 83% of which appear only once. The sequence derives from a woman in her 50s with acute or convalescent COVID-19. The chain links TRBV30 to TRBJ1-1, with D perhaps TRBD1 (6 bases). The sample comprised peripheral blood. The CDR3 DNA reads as TGTGCCTGGAGTGTTGTACAGGGAGCTTTCTTT. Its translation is CAWSVVQGAFF.